A single sample is the source of the 23 T cell receptor beta chains below, sequenced in a study of technical replicates of blood from several donors. The data were produced by immunoSEQ multiplex PCR, yet TCRdb's version contains in-frame clones alone and is incomplete. The sample records 55,000 to 70,000 clones, 70% to 90% being singletons. Sequencing was carried out using PBMCs. Source of these receptors: a human donor in good health. Some clones in this sample may be carry-over from other donors' samples.

This chain uses TRBV10-2 with TRBJ2-1; D is perhaps TRBD2 (6 bases). Per germline, CDR1 WSHSY and CDR2 SAAADI. The CDR3 spans 15 residues. Trimming stripped 7 bases from V and 2 bases from J, with 15 bases between. In DNA, the CDR3 is TGCGCCAGCATACAACTAGCAAACACCTACAATGAGCAGTTCTTC. Amino acids: CASIQLANTYNEQFF.

The V gene is TRBV5-6, the J gene TRBJ2-1, with TRBD2 matching over 13 bases. V lost 1 base to trimming and J lost 9 bases; unmatched junction nucleotides: 7. Germline V gene sequence: CDR1 SGHDT, CDR2 YYEEEE. CDR3 length: 16 residues. The CDR3 nucleotides read TGTGCCAGCAGCTTGTACGGACTAGCGGGAGCGGCTGAGCAGTTCTTC. This translates into CASSLYGLAGAAEQFF.

The chain employs TRBV12-5 and TRBJ2-2; D is perhaps TRBD1 (6 bases). The germline CDR1 and CDR2 sequences are LGHNT and FRNRAP. Trimming left V 6 bases short and J 1 base short, with 12 bases between. CDR3 length equals 15 residues. CDR3 residues: CASGPRTENTGELFF. CDR3 sequence (DNA): TGTGCTAGTGGCCCGAGGACAGAGAACACCGGGGAGCTGTTTTTT.

By share, this clone counts as medium-sized. The chain combines TRBV10-1 with TRBJ1-6, with D maybe TRBD1 (6 bases). Germline V gene data show CDR1 as WNHNN and CDR2 as SYGVQD (reference sequence). This CDR3 region has 22 residues. V lost 3 bases, J lost 0 bases, and 27 bases lay in between. CDR3 DNA: TGCGCCAGCAGTGATTTGGGGGCCCTCGGTACCCGAAGGAGCTCCTATAATTCACCCCTCCACTTT. Translated, it gives CASSDLGALGTRRSSYNSPLHF.

This clone was observed once. V gene TRBV19 combines with J gene TRBJ1-5, with TRBD1 identical over 11 bases. With V trimmed by 5 bases and J by 7 bases, 4 bases remained unmatched. Germline V gene data show CDR1 as LNHDA and CDR2 as SQIVND (reference sequence). The CDR3 is made up of 14 amino acids. The CDR3 loop is CASSGTGGGQPQHF. CDR3 DNA sequence: TGTGCCAGTAGTGGGACAGGGGGTGGACAGCCCCAGCATTTT.

This sequence joins TRBV7-3 and TRBJ2-7, with a possible D match to TRBD2 (6 bases). CDR3 length: 13 residues. V gave up 4 bases and J gave up 5 bases, with 12 bases separating them. Germline lookup yields CDR1 SGHTA and CDR2 FQGTGA. The CDR3 region has the DNA TGTGCCAGCAGCTCGCAGGGAGGCAACGAGCAGTACTTC. As protein: CASSSQGGNEQYF.

The J gene is TRBJ2-3, the V gene TRBV5-1; D is unclear. CDR1 and CDR2 from the germline V gene are SGHRS and YFSETQ. V lost 0 bases and J 1 base, leaving 9 bases between the germline ends. The CDR3 is 15 residues long. The CDR3 loop reads CASSLVAEGTDTQYF. As DNA, the CDR3 is TGCGCCAGCAGCTTGGTAGCAGAGGGCACAGATACGCAGTATTTT.

The genes are TRBV12-5 and TRBJ2-5, with 7 bases fitting TRBD2. The CDR3 length is 13 residues. The germline V gene has CDR1 LGHNT and CDR2 FRNRAP. J lost 3 bases, V lost 2 bases, and 0 bases had no gene match. The CDR3 DNA reads as TGTGCTAGTGGTTTGCGGGGGGAAGAGACCCAGTACTTC. Protein: CASGLRGEETQYF.

This chain links TRBV4-2 with TRBJ2-3; 8 nucleotides align to TRBD2. Germline V lookup: CDR1 LGHNA, CDR2 YNFKEQ. Trimming at V came to 0 bases and at J to 4 bases, leaving 6 bases not matched to a gene. The CDR3 has 16 amino acids. CDR3 coding DNA: TGTGCCAGCAGCCAAGATTCCGGGAGGGGACCAGATACGCAGTATTTT. It translates to CASSQDSGRGPDTQYF.

This chain links TRBV9 with TRBJ2-1; 9 bases agree with TRBD1. Trimming at V came to 2 bases and at J to 6 bases, leaving 6 bases not matched to a gene. The CDR3 has 15 amino acids. Germline V gene lookup returns CDR1 SGDLS and CDR2 YYNGEE. The CDR3 sequence is CASSVRDRELNEQFF. The CDR3 coding sequence is TGTGCCAGCAGCGTCCGGGACAGGGAACTCAATGAGCAGTTCTTC.

The V gene is TRBV6-4, the J gene TRBJ2-3; TRBD2 matches at 11 bases. The V segment lost 3 bases and the J segment 6 bases; nucleotides outside the gene matches: 5. The germline gives CDR1 MRHNA, CDR2 SNTAGT. There are 15 residues in the CDR3. CDR3: CASSELAGESDTQYF. DNA for the CDR3: TGTGCCAGCAGTGAACTAGCGGGAGAGTCGGATACGCAGTATTTT.

This clone was detected only once. This chain joins TRBV14 and TRBJ2-2, with D perhaps matching TRBD1 (6 bases). Trimming removed 1 base at V and 6 bases at J, with 12 bases between. Germline assignment: CDR1 SGHDN and CDR2 FVKESK. The CDR3 has 15 amino acids. CDR3 DNA: TGTGCCAGCAGCCAAGTACAGGGAAGGGCCGGGGAGCTGTTTTTT. It is translated as CASSQVQGRAGELFF.

This clone has just one count. The gene calls are TRBV27 and TRBJ2-4; no clear D gene. Per germline, CDR1 MNHEY and CDR2 SMNVEV (reference sequence). V was cut by 5 bases and J by 0 bases, with 2 bases left in between. The CDR3 sequence is 12 residues long. The CDR3 spells CASSRAKNIQYF. The CDR3, as DNA: TGTGCCAGCAGTCGAGCCAAAAACATTCAGTACTTC.

The rearrangement uses TRBV6-6 and TRBJ2-1; TRBD1 might be the D (6 bases). CDR3 length: 16 amino acids. The V and J ends lost 6 bases and 4 bases respectively, with 19 bases between them. From germline, CDR1 is MNHNY and CDR2 SVGAGI (reference sequence). CDR3 DNA: TGTGCCAGCAGGCCCCCCACAGGGAAGCAATACAATGAGCAGTTCTTC. It encodes CASRPPTGKQYNEQFF.

The rearrangement links TRBV18 to TRBJ2-1, with 11 bases lining up with TRBD1. Germline CDR1 KGHSH, CDR2 LQKENI. The CDR3 length is 17 residues. V trimming: 0 bases; J trimming: 4 bases; junction bases outside the gene matches: 5. The CDR3 protein is CASSPPLDRGRYNEQFF. For the CDR3, the DNA is TGTGCCAGCTCACCACCCCTGGACAGGGGGCGGTACAATGAGCAGTTCTTC.

This clone showed up just a few times. The rearrangement joins TRBV5-1 to TRBJ2-1; 10 bases agree with TRBD2. V trimming: 4 bases; J trimming: 0 bases; junction bases outside the gene matches: 7. CDR1 and CDR2 (germline): SGHRS, YFSETQ. CDR3 length equals 17 residues. The CDR3 here is CASSERPSGSSYNEQFF. CDR3 in DNA: TGCGCCAGCAGCGAAAGGCCTAGCGGGAGCTCCTACAATGAGCAGTTCTTC.

This chain connects TRBV7-2 to TRBJ2-7; 8 positions match TRBD2. This CDR3 comprises 16 residues. Unmatched junction bases numbered 8, after V lost 4 bases and J lost 0 bases. Per germline, CDR1 SGHTA and CDR2 FQGNSA. The CDR3 DNA is TGTGCCAGCAGCTCCCCTGGACTAGCCCGCTCCTACGAGCAGTACTTC. Amino acids: CASSSPGLARSYEQYF.

The chain links TRBV5-1 to TRBJ2-7; the match to TRBD2 covers 7 bases. Germline V CDR1 and CDR2: SGHRS, YFSETQ. J was trimmed by 4 bases and V by 5 bases; bases with no gene match: 9. The CDR3 is 14 residues long. The chain's CDR3 is CASRPPGGGYEQYF. The CDR3 DNA sequence: TGCGCCAGCAGGCCACCGGGGGGAGGGTACGAGCAGTACTTC.

The chain couples TRBV6-4 to TRBJ1-1; D remains ambiguous. Germline V lookup: CDR1 MRHNA, CDR2 SNTAGT. V gave up 5 bases and J gave up 5 bases, with 12 bases separating them. This CDR3 spans 13 amino acids. The CDR3 sequence: CASSLYRGTEAFF. The CDR3 DNA reads as TGTGCCAGCAGTTTATACCGAGGGACTGAAGCTTTCTTT.

The chain combines TRBV19 with TRBJ2-1; the match to TRBD2 covers 10 bases. The CDR3 runs to 15 residues. Germline loops: CDR1 LNHDA, CDR2 SQIVND (reference sequence). V lost 6 bases to trimming and J lost 9 bases; unmatched junction nucleotides: 11. Here the CDR3 DNA reads TGTGCCAGTAGCCCAAGTCCTAGCGGGAGATCTGAGCAGTTCTTC. Its translation: CASSPSPSGRSEQFF. Full variable domain (missing parts from reference TRBV19 and TRBJ2-1): DGGITQSPKYLFRKEGQNVTLSCEQNLNHDAMYWYRQDPGQGLRLIYYSQIVNDFQKGDIAEGYSVSREKKESFPLTVTSAQKNPTAFYLCASSPSPSGRSEQFFGPGTRLTVL.

V usage is TRBV5-1 and J usage is TRBJ1-5; D is unresolved. The CDR3 runs to 13 residues. The V end lost 2 bases, the J end lost 5 bases, and 8 bases lay between the germline ends. CDR1 SGHRS and CDR2 YFSETQ come from the germline V gene. The CDR3 DNA reads TGCGCCAGCAGCTTTGCGGGCGATCAGCCCCAGCATTTT. Amino acids: CASSFAGDQPQHF.

This rearrangement joins TRBV2 to TRBJ2-1; 8 bases line up with TRBD1. The J segment lost 4 bases and the V segment lost 6 bases, leaving 11 bases of the junction unmatched. The length of the CDR3 is 16 residues. Germline values: CDR1 SNHLY, CDR2 FYNNEI. The CDR3, as DNA: TGTGCCAGCAGCGCGGCCCCAGGGGGCAGTTACAATGAGCAGTTCTTC. It is translated as CASSAAPGGSYNEQFF.

In this sample, this clone turned up a few times. The rearrangement joins TRBV7-9 to TRBJ1-5, with D uncertain. CDR1 SEHNR and CDR2 FQNEAQ come from the germline V gene (reference sequence). This CDR3 region has 14 residues. The germline V and J ends were trimmed by 1 base and 2 bases, with 6 bases remaining between them. The DNA for the CDR3 is TGTGCCAGCAGCTTAGGCGTTGGCAATCAGCCCCAGCATTTT. Amino acids: CASSLGVGNQPQHF.